This T cell receptor beta chain was identified in a study of T cell repertoires in cytomegalovirus infection. As for the study in general: The study used recently identified HLA-C-restricted and well-studied HLA-B-restricted CMV epitopes. Findings and caveats of the study: Cumulative public TCR beta family frequency identified carriers of CMV plus the relevant HLA.

Details on this clonotype: What it binds is unknown.

TCRdb processed the reads anew with MiXCR; each CDR3 protein has one entry. The table includes hundreds of thousands of distinct CDR3 sequences, roughly 33% detected once. Trimming took 5 bases from V and 5 from J; bases not matched to a gene: 5. Germline CDR1 and CDR2: MNHEY and SMNVEV (reference sequence). This CDR3 region has 14 residues. The sample in question was cultured PBMCs, obtained from culture after CMV antigen stimulation. The TCR originated in a human donor in good health (CMV status not recorded). Some clones in this sample may be carry-over from other donors' samples. The J gene is TRBJ2-2, the V gene TRBV27; 7 nucleotides align to TRBD2. Here the CDR3 DNA reads TGTGCCAGCAGTGGGGGAGGGGTAACCGGGGAGCTGTTTTTT. Translating gives CASSGGGVTGELFF.